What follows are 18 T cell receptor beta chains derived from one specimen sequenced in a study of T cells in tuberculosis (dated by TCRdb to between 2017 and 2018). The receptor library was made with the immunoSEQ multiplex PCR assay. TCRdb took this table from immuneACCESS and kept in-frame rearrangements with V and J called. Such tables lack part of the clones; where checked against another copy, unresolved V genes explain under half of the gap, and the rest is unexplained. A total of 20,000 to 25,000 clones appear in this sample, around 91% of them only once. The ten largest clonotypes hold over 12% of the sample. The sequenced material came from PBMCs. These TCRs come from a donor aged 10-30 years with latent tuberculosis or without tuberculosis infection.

The CDR3 coding sequence is TGTGCCAGCTCACGCGGTCAAGAGACCCAGTACTTC. Translation: CASSRGQETQYF. V is TRBV18 and J is TRBJ2-5, with D uncertain. CDR3 length equals 12 residues. V lost 4 bases, J lost 2 bases, and 5 bases lay in between. CDR1 and CDR2 from the germline V gene are KGHSH and LQKENI.

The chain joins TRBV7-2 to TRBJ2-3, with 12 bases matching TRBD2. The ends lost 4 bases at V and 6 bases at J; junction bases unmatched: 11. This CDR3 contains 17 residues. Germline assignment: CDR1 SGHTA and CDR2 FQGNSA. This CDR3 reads CASSSHRLAGVRDTQYF. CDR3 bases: TGTGCCAGCAGCTCCCATAGACTAGCGGGGGTCAGGGATACGCAGTATTTT.

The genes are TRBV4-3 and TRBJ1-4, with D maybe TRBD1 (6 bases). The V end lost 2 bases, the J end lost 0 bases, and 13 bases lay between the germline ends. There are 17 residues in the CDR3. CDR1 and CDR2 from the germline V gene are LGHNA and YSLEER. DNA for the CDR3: TGCGCCAGCAGCCAAAGTACAGGGTTTGCAACTAATGAAAAACTGTTTTTT. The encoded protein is CASSQSTGFATNEKLFF.

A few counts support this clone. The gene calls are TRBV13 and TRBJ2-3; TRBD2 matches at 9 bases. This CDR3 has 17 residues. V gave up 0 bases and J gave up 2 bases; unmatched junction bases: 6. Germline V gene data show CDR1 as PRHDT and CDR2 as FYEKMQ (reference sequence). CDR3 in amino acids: CASSLGALAGITDTQYF. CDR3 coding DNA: TGTGCCAGCAGCTTAGGCGCGCTAGCGGGGATCACAGATACGCAGTATTTT.

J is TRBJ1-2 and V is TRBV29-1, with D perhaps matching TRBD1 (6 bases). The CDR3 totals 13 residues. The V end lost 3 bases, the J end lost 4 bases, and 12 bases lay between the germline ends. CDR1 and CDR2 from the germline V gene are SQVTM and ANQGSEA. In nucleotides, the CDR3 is TGCAGCGTTGAGGAACAGGGTGGCTATGGCTACACCTTC. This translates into CSVEEQGGYGYTF.

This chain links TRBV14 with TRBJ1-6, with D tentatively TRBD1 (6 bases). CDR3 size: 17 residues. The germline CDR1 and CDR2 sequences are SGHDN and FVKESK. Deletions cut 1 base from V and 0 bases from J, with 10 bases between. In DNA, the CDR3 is TGTGCCAGCAGCCAAGGTCAGGGGATCTCCTATAATTCACCCCTCCACTTT. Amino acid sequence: CASSQGQGISYNSPLHF. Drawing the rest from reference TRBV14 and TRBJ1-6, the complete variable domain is EAGVTQFPSHSVIEKGQTVTLRCDPISGHDNLYWYRRVMGKEIKFLLHFVKESKQDESGMPNNRFLAERTGGTYSTLKVQPAELEDSGVYFCASSQGQGISYNSPLHFGNGTRLTVT.

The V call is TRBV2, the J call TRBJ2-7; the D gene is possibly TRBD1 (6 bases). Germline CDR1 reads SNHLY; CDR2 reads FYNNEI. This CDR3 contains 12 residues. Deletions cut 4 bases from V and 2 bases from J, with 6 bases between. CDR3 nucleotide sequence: TGTGCCAGCAGTGGGGACACCTACGAGCAGTACTTC. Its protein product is CASSGDTYEQYF.

The CDR3 DNA is TGTGCCAGCAGTGAATCTAGCGGGGGGGCCGATACCTACAATGAGCAGTTCTTC. Protein: CASSESSGGADTYNEQFF. The gene calls are TRBV6-1 and TRBJ2-1, with 12 bases matching TRBD2. The V gene end was trimmed by 2 bases and the J gene end by 2 bases; junction bases not matched to a gene: 7. The CDR3 totals 18 residues. CDR1 MNHNS and CDR2 SASEGT come from the germline V gene.

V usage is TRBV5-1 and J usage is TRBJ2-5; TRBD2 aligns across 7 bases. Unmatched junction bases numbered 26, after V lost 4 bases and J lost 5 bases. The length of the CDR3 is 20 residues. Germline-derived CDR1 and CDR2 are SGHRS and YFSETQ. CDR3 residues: CASSRGLVVRQRGIGETQYF. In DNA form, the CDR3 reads TGCGCCAGCAGCCGAGGACTAGTTGTTCGTCAGCGGGGCATCGGGGAGACCCAGTACTTC.

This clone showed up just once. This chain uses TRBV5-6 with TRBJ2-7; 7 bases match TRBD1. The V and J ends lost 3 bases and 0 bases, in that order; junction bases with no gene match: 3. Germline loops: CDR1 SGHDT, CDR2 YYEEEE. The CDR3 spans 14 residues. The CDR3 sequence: CASSSGQSSYEQYF. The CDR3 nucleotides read TGTGCCAGCAGCTCGGGACAGTCCTCCTACGAGCAGTACTTC.

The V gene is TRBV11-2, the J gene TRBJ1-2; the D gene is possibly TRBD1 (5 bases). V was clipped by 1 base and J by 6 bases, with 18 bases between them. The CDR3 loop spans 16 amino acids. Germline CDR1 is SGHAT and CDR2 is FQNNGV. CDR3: CASSLVYRDSIDGYTF. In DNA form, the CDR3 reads TGTGCCAGCAGCTTAGTTTACCGGGACTCCATAGATGGCTACACCTTC.

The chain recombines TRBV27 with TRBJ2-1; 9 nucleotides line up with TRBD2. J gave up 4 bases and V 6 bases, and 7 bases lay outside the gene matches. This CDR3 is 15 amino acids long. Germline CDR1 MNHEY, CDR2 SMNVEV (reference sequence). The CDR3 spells CASRPRGGRYNEQFF. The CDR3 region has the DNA TGTGCCAGCAGACCGCGGGGGGGCAGGTACAATGAGCAGTTCTTC.

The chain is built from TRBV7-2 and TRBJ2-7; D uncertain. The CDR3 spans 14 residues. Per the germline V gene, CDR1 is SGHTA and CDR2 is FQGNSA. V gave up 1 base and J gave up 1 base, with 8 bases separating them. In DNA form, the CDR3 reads TGTGCCAGCAGCTTAGTTGGCGGATCCTACGAGCAGTACTTC. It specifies CASSLVGGSYEQYF.

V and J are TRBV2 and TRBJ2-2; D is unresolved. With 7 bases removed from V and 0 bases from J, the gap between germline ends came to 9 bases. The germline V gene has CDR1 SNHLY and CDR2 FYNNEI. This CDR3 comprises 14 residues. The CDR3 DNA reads TGTGCCAGCACCGAAATAGCGAACACCGGGGAGCTGTTTTTT. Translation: CASTEIANTGELFF.

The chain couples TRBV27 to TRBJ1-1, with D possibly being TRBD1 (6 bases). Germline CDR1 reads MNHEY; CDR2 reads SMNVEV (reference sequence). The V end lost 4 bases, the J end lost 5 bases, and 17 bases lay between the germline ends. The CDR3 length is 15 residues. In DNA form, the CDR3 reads TGTGCCAGCAGTTGGGAGTCCGGGGGGCGTACTGAAGCTTTCTTT. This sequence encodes CASSWESGGRTEAFF.

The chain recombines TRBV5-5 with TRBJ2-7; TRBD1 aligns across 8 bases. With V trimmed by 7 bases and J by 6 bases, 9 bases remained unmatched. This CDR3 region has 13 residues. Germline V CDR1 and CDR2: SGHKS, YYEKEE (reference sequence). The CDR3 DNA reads TGTGCCAGCCGACTACAGACAGGGGTCGAGCAGTACTTC. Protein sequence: CASRLQTGVEQYF.

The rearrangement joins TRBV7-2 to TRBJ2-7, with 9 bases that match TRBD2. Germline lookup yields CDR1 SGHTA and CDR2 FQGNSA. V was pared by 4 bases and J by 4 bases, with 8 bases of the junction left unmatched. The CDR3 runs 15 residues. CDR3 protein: CASSSLSGGIYEQYF. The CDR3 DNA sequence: TGTGCCAGCAGCTCCCTTAGCGGGGGCATATACGAGCAGTACTTC.

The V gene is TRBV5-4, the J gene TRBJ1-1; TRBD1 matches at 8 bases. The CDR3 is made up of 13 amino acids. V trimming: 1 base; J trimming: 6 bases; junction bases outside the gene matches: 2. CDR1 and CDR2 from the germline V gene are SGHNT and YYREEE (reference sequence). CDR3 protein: CASSLWGQAEAFF. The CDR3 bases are TGTGCCAGCAGCTTGTGGGGACAGGCTGAAGCTTTCTTT.